The clone carrying this T cell receptor (beta chain) turned up a few times. Antigen specificity is unknown. Graves' hyperthyroidism showing no ophthalmopathy progression within 18 months was considered stable. The germline gives CDR1 MNHEY, CDR2 SMNVEV (reference sequence). The CDR3 totals 14 residues. V lost 3 bases and J 8 bases, leaving 14 bases between the germline ends. TCR beta CDR3 regions were amplified from RNA. Using the HTBI primer set, a first-round RT-PCR was run on the TCR CDR3. TCRdb reanalysed the multiplex PCR reads using MiXCR and keeps one entry per CDR3 protein. This table has about 720,000 distinct CDR3 sequences, 15% to 20% appearing once. This sample is part of a study of T cells in Graves' hyperthyroidism and ophthalmopathy. Overall study results and limits: Blood shared most expanded thyroid clonotypes above 0.001. By a 13 V-J model, ophthalmopathy was set apart from stable hyperthyroidism. Ophthalmopathy was predicted by the model a median of approximately six months ahead of onset.

The J gene is TRBJ2-1, the V gene TRBV27; tentatively, D is TRBD1 (6 bases). Sequencing was done on a sample of blood. This receptor was taken from a man aged 18 to 29 with Graves' hyperthyroidism. CDR3 loop: CASSFYDRSDEQFF. The CDR3 coding sequence is TGTGCCAGCAGTTTTTACGACAGGTCCGATGAGCAGTTCTTC.